This TCR beta chain was documented in a study of blood T cells in healthy people across ages. Whole-study results and caveats: Donors of long life had a larger count of naive CD4+ cells and greater diversity than aged donors.

Primers used in a second PCR of about 6 to 11 cycles were a sample-barcoded 5' primer and a J-beta primer mix. A single record per CDR3 protein comes from TCRdb applying MiXCR to the 5' RACE reads. The table records about 840,000 distinct CDR3 sequences, roughly 29% of them present only once. CDR1 and CDR2 from the germline V gene are SNHLY and FYNNEI. J lost 6 bases, V lost 0 bases, and 4 bases had no gene match. This CDR3 is 15 amino acids long. Concerning this clonotype: Its specificity is not known.

These same records also appear under a second study, on T cells of mothers and their children. That study adds: RNA that had been extracted went wholly into cDNA synthesis, at around 1.6 ug per 15 ul.

The source is a woman in her thirties or forties in good health. The rearrangement links TRBV2 to TRBJ1-2, with 10 nucleotides matching TRBD1. Sequenced sample: blood. CDR3 residues: CASSEARQGANGYTF. The CDR3 region has the DNA TGTGCCAGCAGTGAAGCGCGACAGGGGGCGAATGGCTACACCTTC. The complete variable domain, with remaining parts taken from reference TRBV2 and TRBJ1-2, reads EPEVTQTPSHQVTQMGQEVILRCVPISNHLYFYWYRQILGQKVEFLVSFYNNEISEKSEIFDDQFSVERPDGSNFTLKIRSTKLEDSAMYFCASSEARQGANGYTFGSGTRLTVV.